Following are 2 T cell receptor beta chains from one sample sequenced in a study of cytomegalovirus exposure and HLA in healthy donors. With 60 Vbeta and 13 Jbeta primers, the PCR was carried out. The repertoire was sequenced with immunoSEQ multiplex PCR; TCRdb's copy has only in-frame clones and lacks some. The data contain fewer than 150,000 clones, around three quarters of them singletons. The sample comprised PBMCs. Receptors were obtained from a man in his forties in good health and CMV-seropositive.

In its sample, this clone was seen a few times. The chain uses TRBV6-6 and TRBJ1-3; D unresolved. CDR1 and CDR2 from the germline V gene are MNHNY and SVGAGI (reference sequence). This CDR3 comprises 14 residues. V shed 2 bases and J shed 0 bases, with 5 bases lying between them. The CDR3 nucleotides read TGTGCCAGCAGTTACGACTACTCTGGAAACACCATATATTTT. Residues: CASSYDYSGNTIYF.

The rearrangement joins TRBV19 to TRBJ1-5, with D possibly being TRBD1 (6 bases). From germline, CDR1 is LNHDA and CDR2 SQIVND (reference sequence). The germline V and J ends were trimmed by 5 bases and 7 bases, with 9 bases remaining between them. The CDR3 totals 12 residues. The CDR3 DNA reads as TGTGCCAGTAGTTTCAGGGGCCAGCCCCAGCATTTT. It yields the protein CASSFRGQPQHF.